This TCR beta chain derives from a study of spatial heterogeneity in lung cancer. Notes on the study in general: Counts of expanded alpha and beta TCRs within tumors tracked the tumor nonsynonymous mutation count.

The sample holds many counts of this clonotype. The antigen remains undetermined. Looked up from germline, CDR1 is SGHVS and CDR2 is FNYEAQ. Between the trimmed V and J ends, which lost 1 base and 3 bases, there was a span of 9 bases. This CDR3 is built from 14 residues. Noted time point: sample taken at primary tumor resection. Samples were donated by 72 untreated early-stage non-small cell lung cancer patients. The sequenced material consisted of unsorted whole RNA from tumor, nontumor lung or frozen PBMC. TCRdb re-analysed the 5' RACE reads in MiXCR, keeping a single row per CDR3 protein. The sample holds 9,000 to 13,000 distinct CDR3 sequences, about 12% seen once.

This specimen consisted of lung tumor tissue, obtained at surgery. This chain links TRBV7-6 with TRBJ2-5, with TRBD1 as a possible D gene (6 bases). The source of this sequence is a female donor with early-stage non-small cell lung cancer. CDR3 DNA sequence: TGTGCCAGCAGCTTAGATTGGACAGAAGAGACCCAGTACTTC. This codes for CASSLDWTEETQYF.